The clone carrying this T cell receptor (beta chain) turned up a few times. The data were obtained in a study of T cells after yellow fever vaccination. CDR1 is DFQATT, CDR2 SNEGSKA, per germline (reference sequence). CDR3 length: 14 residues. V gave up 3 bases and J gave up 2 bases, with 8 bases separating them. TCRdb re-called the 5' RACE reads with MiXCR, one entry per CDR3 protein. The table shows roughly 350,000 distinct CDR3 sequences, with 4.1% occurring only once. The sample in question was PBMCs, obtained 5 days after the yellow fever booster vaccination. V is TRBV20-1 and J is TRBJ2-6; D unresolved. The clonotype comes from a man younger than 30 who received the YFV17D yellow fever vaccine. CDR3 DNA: TGCAGTGCTAGTCTGGGCACTGGGGCCAACGTCCTGACTTTC. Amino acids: CSASLGTGANVLTF.